The 2 T cell receptor beta chains below were found in one sample sequenced in a study of blood T cells in healthy people across ages. Primed by a sample-barcoded 5' primer and a J-beta primer mix, a second PCR proceeded for 7 to 11 cycles. TCRdb reprocessed the 5' RACE reads via MiXCR and lists one record per CDR3 protein. This repertoire shows hundreds of thousands of distinct CDR3 sequences, around three fifths found once; its top ten account for about a quarter. Sample: blood. The source is a middle-aged man in good health.

In this sample, this clonotype turned up a few times. The J gene is TRBJ2-2, the V gene TRBV29-1, with 9 bases identical to TRBD2. The CDR3 sequence is 15 residues long. Germline assignment: CDR1 SQVTM and CDR2 ANQGSEA. Germline trimming cut 2 bases from V and 0 bases from J; bases unmatched to any gene: 1. The DNA for the CDR3 is TGCAGCGTTGAAAAGCGGGGGGCGAACACCGGGGAGCTGTTTTTT. Translating it yields CSVEKRGANTGELFF.

As concerns this clonotype: An end of the junction does not agree with germline; a read error may underlie this. The genes are TRBV5-1 and TRBJ2-1; 8 bases are shared with TRBD2. The CDR3 length is 21 residues. Per the germline V gene, CDR1 is SGHRS and CDR2 is YFSETQ. CDR3 sequence reads: CAGSLAGVTSEKKSSYNEQFF. DNA for the CDR3: TGCGCCGGCAGCTTGGCCGGGGTGACTAGCGAGAAGAAAAGCTCCTACAATGAGCAGTTCTTC. Full variable domain (outside the CDR3, taken from reference TRBV5-1 and TRBJ2-1): KAGVTQTPRYLIKTRGQQVTLSCSPISGHRSVSWYQQTPGQGLQFLFEYFSETQRNKGNFPGRFSGRQFSNSRSEMNVSTLELGDSALYLCAGSLAGVTSEKKSSYNEQFFGPGTRLTVL.